Presented here are 11 T cell receptor beta chains from one specimen sequenced in a study of blood T cell repertoires in COVID-19. Assay used: immunoSEQ multiplex PCR; TCRdb lists only in-frame clones, some missing. The sample shows over 350,000 clones, about nine tenths of them seen only once. Sequenced sample: PBMCs or T cells enriched from blood (not recorded which). These receptors were obtained from a woman aged 40 to 50 who had been exposed to COVID-19.

V is TRBV7-2 and J is TRBJ1-2; D is unclear. The CDR3 sequence is 14 residues long. CDR1 and CDR2 (germline): SGHTA, FQGNSA. The ends were cut back, 5 bases at V and 3 bases at J, with 13 bases in the middle. CDR3 sequence: CASSRGRADYGYTF. The CDR3 DNA reads as TGTGCCAGCAGCCGCGGGAGGGCGGACTATGGCTACACCTTC.

J is TRBJ1-1 and V is TRBV18; D unclear. This CDR3 spans 14 amino acids. V was clipped by 4 bases and J by 3 bases, with 12 bases between them. Germline CDR1 and CDR2: KGHSH and LQKENI. As DNA, the CDR3 is TGTGCCAGCTCACTAGAGAGTCGGTACACTGAAGCTTTCTTT. This codes for CASSLESRYTEAFF.

The V call is TRBV7-8, the J call TRBJ1-3; possible D gene TRBD1, 6 bases. Between the trimmed V and J ends, which lost 5 bases and 0 bases, there was a span of 20 bases. Looked up from germline, CDR1 is SGHVS and CDR2 is FQNEAQ. This CDR3 comprises 18 residues. CDR3 sequence reads: CASSLGGGRGGSGNTIYF. CDR3 coding DNA: TGTGCCAGCAGCCTAGGGGGGGGACGGGGAGGCTCTGGAAACACCATATATTTT.

The chain employs TRBV11-3 and TRBJ2-1, with D hard to call. V shed 6 bases and J shed 10 bases, with 19 bases lying between them. The length of the CDR3 is 14 residues. CDR1 SGHNT and CDR2 YENEEA come from the germline V gene. The CDR3 DNA reads as TGTGCCAGCAGGAACCCCCCTAGGTTGAGCGAGCAGTTCTTC. Its protein is CASRNPPRLSEQFF.

The gene calls are TRBV3-1 (or the pseudogene TRBV3-2) and TRBJ1-2; TRBD1 aligns across 9 bases. The junction had 14 bases not matched to a gene; V was cut back by 3 bases and J by 0 bases. Germline-derived CDR1 and CDR2 are LGHDT and YNNKEL (reference sequence). There are 19 residues in the CDR3. The CDR3 DNA sequence: TGTGCCAGCAGCCATCGATCCCCGGACAGGGGCGCATCTAACTATGGCTACACCTTC. Amino acids: CASSHRSPDRGASNYGYTF.

This chain connects TRBV29-1 to TRBJ2-7, with TRBD2 matching over 9 bases. The CDR3 is made up of 13 amino acids. Looked up from germline, CDR1 is SQVTM and CDR2 is ANQGSEA. Trimming took 4 bases from V and 4 from J; bases not matched to a gene: 5. CDR3: CSVGSGSAYEQYF. DNA of the CDR3: TGCAGCGTTGGTAGCGGGAGTGCGTACGAGCAGTACTTC.

This rearrangement joins TRBV11-3 to TRBJ2-7; 8 nucleotides line up with TRBD2. The CDR3 has 15 amino acids. Trimming removed 1 base from V and 5 bases from J; junction bases left unmatched: 7. Germline V CDR1 and CDR2: SGHNT, YENEEA. The CDR3 protein is CASSLAGGPVNEQYF. The CDR3 DNA sequence: TGTGCCAGCAGCTTAGCGGGAGGGCCTGTCAACGAGCAGTACTTC.

The chain combines TRBV19 with TRBJ1-1; 8 bases are shared with TRBD1. Trimming removed 5 bases from V and 7 bases from J; junction bases left unmatched: 15. The CDR3 extends over 16 amino acids. The germline V gene encodes CDR1 LNHDA and CDR2 SQIVND (reference sequence). CDR3 amino acids: CASSLRTGSSKVEAFF. For the CDR3, the DNA is TGTGCCAGTAGTCTCCGGACAGGGAGTAGCAAAGTTGAAGCTTTCTTT.

This rearrangement joins TRBV7-9 to TRBJ2-1, with D tentatively TRBD2 (5 bases). Looked up from germline, CDR1 is SEHNR and CDR2 is FQNEAQ (reference sequence). Trimming removed 5 bases at V and 5 bases at J, with 19 bases between. The CDR3 runs to 16 residues. The CDR3 coding sequence is TGTGCCAGCAGCCCTCCCCAAGTCGACGGGAACAATGAGCAGTTCTTC. Translating it yields CASSPPQVDGNNEQFF.

The rearrangement links TRBV18 to TRBJ1-2; D gene uncertain. The germline V gene encodes CDR1 KGHSH and CDR2 LQKENI. This CDR3 has 15 amino acids. V dropped 1 base and J dropped 4 bases, with 13 bases sitting between them. This chain's CDR3 is CASSPLMREGYGYTF. Here the CDR3 DNA reads TGTGCCAGCTCACCACTCATGAGGGAAGGCTATGGCTACACCTTC.

The rearrangement uses TRBV7-9 and TRBJ1-4, with 7 bases aligning to TRBD1. In germline, CDR1 is SEHNR, CDR2 FQNEAQ (reference sequence). V was pared by 4 bases and J by 8 bases, with 16 bases of the junction left unmatched. This CDR3 region has 17 residues. The CDR3 reads CASSSRSLGVQGEKLFF. The CDR3 DNA reads as TGTGCCAGCAGCTCTAGATCCCTAGGAGTACAGGGGGAAAAACTGTTTTTT.